This T cell receptor (beta chain) was found in a study of graft-versus-host responses after intestinal transplantation. General study findings and limits: Individuals carrying graft-donor T cell macrochimerism showed high graft-versus-host to host-versus-graft clonal ratios in allografts. GvH clones detected in recipient marrow included some appearing first in ileum or blood. Peak circulating GvH clone levels tracked with early post-transplant HvG declines.

The CDR3 contains 12 residues. On this clone: The antigen remains unidentified.

Graft tissue was processed to release intraepithelial and lamina propria lymphocytes. TCRdb keeps only in-frame clones here, not all; method: immunoSEQ multiplex PCR. Of over 60,000 clones listed, roughly 90% are singletons. The origin of this receptor is a human patient who received an intestinal transplant, so some T cells may come from the graft donor. The chain combines TRBV12-2 with TRBJ1-6; the table calls TRBD1, which could not be checked here. TRBV12-2 is a pseudogene. The sequencing here drew on ileum tissue, taken around 350 days after transplant. This chain's CDR3 is CASRSRPLQSHF. The CDR3 DNA sequence: TGTGCAAGTCGCTCCCGCCCGCTTCAGTCCCACTTT.